The rows below give T cell receptor beta chains drawn from one sample of a study of blood T cells in healthy people across ages. TCRdb analysed the 5' RACE reads with MiXCR anew, one entry per CDR3 protein. The sample holds roughly 730,000 distinct CDR3 sequences, just over 55% seen once. The sequenced sample was blood. These receptors were obtained from a man in his forties in good health. The CDR3 runs from the conserved cysteine through the conserved F or W. The order of the fields is J gene, V gene, CDR3 protein.

TRBJ1-5 | TRBV28 | CASSGQGRQPQHF
TRBJ2-1 | TRBV29-1 | CSAEGPNSYNEQFF
TRBJ2-1 | TRBV5-1 | CASSPLEVQSYNEQFF
TRBJ1-2 | TRBV29-1 | CSVGTGGAAYGYTF
TRBJ2-2 | TRBV7-9 | CASSSAGKTGTLGELFF
TRBJ2-2 | TRBV7-6 | CASSPRQKATGELFF
TRBJ1-1 | TRBV7-9 | CASRVGGVTEAFF
TRBJ2-2 | TRBV12-3/TRBV12-4 | CASRKTSGYSTGELFF
TRBJ2-1 | TRBV27 | CASSLSGIGVEQFF
TRBJ2-1 | TRBV7-8 | CASSLALVYNEQFF
TRBJ2-5 | TRBV14 | CASSPGFPETQYF
TRBJ2-3 | TRBV9 | CASSTRQGRDTQYF
TRBJ2-5 | TRBV20-1 | CSASGGPFHNEQYF
TRBJ2-7 | TRBV28 | CASSFPLLAESSYEQYF
TRBJ2-7 | TRBV10-3 | CAISEHLGTETYEQYF
TRBJ2-3 | TRBV7-3 | CASSRSAGTSTDTQYF
TRBJ2-1 | TRBV6-5 | CASRVGRQNSYNEQFF
TRBJ2-5 | TRBV7-9 | CASSLPLAGPTYQQYF
TRBJ2-1 | TRBV28 | CASSLFFNEQFF
TRBJ2-1 | TRBV12-3/TRBV12-4 | CASSPPRGSYDEQFF
TRBJ1-2 | TRBV5-6 | CASSATDRDRGYGYTF
TRBJ1-2 | TRBV20-1 | CSVWTGRCGYTF
TRBJ2-3 | TRBV12-3/TRBV12-4 | CASSLVRVGTDTQYF
TRBJ2-3 | TRBV18 | CASSPADAGGTQYF
TRBJ1-1 | TRBV12-3/TRBV12-4 | CASRRAGMNTEAFF
TRBJ1-2 | TRBV6-6 | CASTGPGQGASGYTF
TRBJ2-7 | TRBV4-3 | CASSQDFREQYF
TRBJ2-6 | TRBV7-2 | CASSREISGANVLTF
TRBJ2-2 | TRBV29-1 | CSAGTLNTGELFF
TRBJ2-5 | TRBV7-3 | CASSPQDWGETQYF
TRBJ2-1 | TRBV2 | CASSAETGVINEQFF
TRBJ2-5 | TRBV7-2 | CASSELAGASKTQYF
TRBJ2-1 | TRBV20-1 | CSAEDRVSNEQFF
TRBJ1-5 | TRBV5-1 | CASSSTAGDNQPQHF
TRBJ1-1 | TRBV29-1 | CSVTPQPNTEAFF
TRBJ2-5 | TRBV2 | CASSEGQGALGTQYF
TRBJ1-1 | TRBV5-1 | CASSSGTGRTEAFF
TRBJ2-7 | TRBV7-6 | CASSLAPGDEQYF
TRBJ2-5 | TRBV7-3 | CASSSPSGTAQETQYF
TRBJ1-4 | TRBV28 | CASSQREKLFF
TRBJ2-6 | TRBV29-1 | CSVLHGASGANVLTF
TRBJ2-5 | TRBV27 | CASSLYTGMRETQYF
TRBJ2-1 | TRBV7-9 | CASSSYVVGGSNEQFF
TRBJ2-5 | TRBV6-4 | CASRGPIHQETQYF
TRBJ2-3 | TRBV5-1 | CASSKTGTSGVTDTQYF
TRBJ2-7 | TRBV16 | CASSQSERTVYYEQYF
TRBJ1-6 | TRBV20-1 | CSARDRVEVLGRGVYNSPLHF
NA | TRBV7-2 | CASRPNAAGGRPYEQYF
TRBJ2-3 | TRBV7-6 | CASSPPGLAGADTQYF
TRBJ2-2 | TRBV20-1 | CSLENTGELFF
TRBJ2-1 | TRBV12-3/TRBV12-4 | CASKNQQGGNEQFF
TRBJ2-3 | TRBV20-1 | CSARPYQMTSAPRRSSTDTQYF
TRBJ2-3 | TRBV9 | CASSVRSDTQYF
TRBJ1-1 | TRBV9 | CASSAQSNTEAFF
NA | TRBV15 | CATSRDGTADEQYF
TRBJ2-1 | TRBV2 | CASSDGTGDEQFF